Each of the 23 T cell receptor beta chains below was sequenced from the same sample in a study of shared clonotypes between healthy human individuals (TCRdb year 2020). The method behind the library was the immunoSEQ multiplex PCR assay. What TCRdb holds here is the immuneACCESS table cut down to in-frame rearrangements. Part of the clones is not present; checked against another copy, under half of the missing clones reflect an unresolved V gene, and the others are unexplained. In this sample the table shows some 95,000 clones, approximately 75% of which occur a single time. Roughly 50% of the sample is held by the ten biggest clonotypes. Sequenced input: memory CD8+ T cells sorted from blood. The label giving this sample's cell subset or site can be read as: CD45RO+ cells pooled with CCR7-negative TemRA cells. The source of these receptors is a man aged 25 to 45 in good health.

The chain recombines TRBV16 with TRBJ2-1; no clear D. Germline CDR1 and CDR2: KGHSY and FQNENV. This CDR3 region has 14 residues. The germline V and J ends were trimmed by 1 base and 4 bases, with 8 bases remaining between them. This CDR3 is CASSQLLQYNEQFF. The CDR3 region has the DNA TGTGCCAGCAGCCAATTATTACAGTACAATGAGCAGTTCTTC.

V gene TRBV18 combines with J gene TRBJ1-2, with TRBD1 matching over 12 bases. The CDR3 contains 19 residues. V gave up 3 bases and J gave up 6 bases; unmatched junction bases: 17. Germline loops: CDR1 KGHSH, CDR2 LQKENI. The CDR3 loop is CASSPQTGTGGAWYNGYTF. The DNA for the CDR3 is TGTGCCAGCTCACCGCAAACTGGGACAGGGGGCGCATGGTACAATGGCTACACCTTC. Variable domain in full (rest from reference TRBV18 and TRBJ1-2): NAGVMQNPRHLVRRRGQEARLRCSPMKGHSHVYWYRQLPEEGLKFMVYLQKENIIDESGMPKERFSAEFPKEGPSILRIQQVVRGDSAAYFCASSPQTGTGGAWYNGYTFGSGTRLTVV.

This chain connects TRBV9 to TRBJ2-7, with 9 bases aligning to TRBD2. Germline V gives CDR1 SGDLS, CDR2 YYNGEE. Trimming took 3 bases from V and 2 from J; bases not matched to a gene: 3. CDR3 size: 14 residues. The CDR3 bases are TGTGCCAGCAGCGCTAGCGGGACGGCCTACGAGCAGTACTTC. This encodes CASSASGTAYEQYF.

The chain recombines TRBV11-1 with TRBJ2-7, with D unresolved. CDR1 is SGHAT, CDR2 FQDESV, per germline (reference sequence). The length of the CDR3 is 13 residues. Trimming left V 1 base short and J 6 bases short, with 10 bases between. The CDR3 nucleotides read TGTGCCAGCAGCTTAGTTGGATTAAGCGAGCAGTACTTC. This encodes CASSLVGLSEQYF.

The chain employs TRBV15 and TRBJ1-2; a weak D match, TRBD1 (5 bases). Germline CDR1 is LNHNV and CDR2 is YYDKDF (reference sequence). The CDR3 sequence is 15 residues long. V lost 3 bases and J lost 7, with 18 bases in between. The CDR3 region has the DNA TGTGCCACCAGCAGGGCTAGGGACGGCCTGAGTGGCTACACCTTC. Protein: CATSRARDGLSGYTF.

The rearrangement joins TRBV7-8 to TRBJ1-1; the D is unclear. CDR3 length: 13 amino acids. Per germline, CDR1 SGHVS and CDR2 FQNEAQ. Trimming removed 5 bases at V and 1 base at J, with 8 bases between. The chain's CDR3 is CASSRTANTEAFF. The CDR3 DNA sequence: TGTGCCAGCAGCAGGACGGCGAACACTGAAGCTTTCTTT. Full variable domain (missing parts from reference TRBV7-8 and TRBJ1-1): GAGVSQSPRYKVAKRGQDVALRCDPISGHVSLFWYQQALGQGPEFLTYFQNEAQLDKSGLPSDRFFAERPEGSVSTLKIQRTQQEDSAVYLCASSRTANTEAFFGQGTRLTVV.

The CDR3 loop is CASSIHYRGTNTGELFF. The CDR3 region has the DNA TGCGCCAGCAGCATACATTACAGGGGGACGAACACCGGGGAGCTGTTTTTT. The rearrangement joins TRBV5-1 to TRBJ2-2, with 8 positions matching TRBD1. With 4 bases clipped from V and 0 bases from J, the junction kept 8 bases outside the gene matches. Looked up from germline, CDR1 is SGHRS and CDR2 is YFSETQ. The CDR3 runs 17 residues.

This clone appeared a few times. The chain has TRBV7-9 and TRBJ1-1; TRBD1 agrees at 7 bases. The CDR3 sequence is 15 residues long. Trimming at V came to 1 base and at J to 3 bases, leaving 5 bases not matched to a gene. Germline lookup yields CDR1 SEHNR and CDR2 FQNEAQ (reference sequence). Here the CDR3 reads CASSLVQGQDTEAFF. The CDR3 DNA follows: TGTGCCAGCAGCTTAGTACAGGGGCAGGACACTGAAGCTTTCTTT.

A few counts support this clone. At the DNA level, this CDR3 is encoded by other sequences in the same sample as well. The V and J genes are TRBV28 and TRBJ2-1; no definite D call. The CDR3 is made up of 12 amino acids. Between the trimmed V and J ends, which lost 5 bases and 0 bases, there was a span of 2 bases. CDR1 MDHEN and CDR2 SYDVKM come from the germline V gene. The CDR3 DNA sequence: TGTGCCAGCAGTCCCTCCTACAATGAGCAGTTCTTC. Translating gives CASSPSYNEQFF.

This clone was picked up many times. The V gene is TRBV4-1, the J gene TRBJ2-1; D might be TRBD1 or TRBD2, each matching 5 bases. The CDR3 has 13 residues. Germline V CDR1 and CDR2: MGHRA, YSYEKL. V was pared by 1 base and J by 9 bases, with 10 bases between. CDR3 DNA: TGCGCCAGCAGCCAAGCGGGACGAAGTGAGCAGTTCTTC. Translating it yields CASSQAGRSEQFF.

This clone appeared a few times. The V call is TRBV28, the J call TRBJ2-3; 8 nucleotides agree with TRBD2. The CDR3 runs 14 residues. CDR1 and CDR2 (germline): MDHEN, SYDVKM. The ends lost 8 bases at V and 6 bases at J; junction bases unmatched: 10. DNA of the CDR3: TGTGCCAGCGGAGGGCAGCGGGAGATGGATACGCAGTATTTT. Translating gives CASGGQREMDTQYF.

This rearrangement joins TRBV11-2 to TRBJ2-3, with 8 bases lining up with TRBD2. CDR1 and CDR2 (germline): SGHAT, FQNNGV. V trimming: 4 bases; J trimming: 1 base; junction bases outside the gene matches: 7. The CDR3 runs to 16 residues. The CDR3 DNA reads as TGTGCCAGCAGCTCCGGGCGACTAGCGCGCACAGATACGCAGTATTTT. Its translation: CASSSGRLARTDTQYF.

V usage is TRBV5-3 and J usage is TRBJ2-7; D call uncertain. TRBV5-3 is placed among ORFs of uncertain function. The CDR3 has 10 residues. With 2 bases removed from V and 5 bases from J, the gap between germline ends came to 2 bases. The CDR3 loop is CARSFHEQYF. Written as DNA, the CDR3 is TGTGCCAGAAGCTTCCACGAGCAGTACTTC.

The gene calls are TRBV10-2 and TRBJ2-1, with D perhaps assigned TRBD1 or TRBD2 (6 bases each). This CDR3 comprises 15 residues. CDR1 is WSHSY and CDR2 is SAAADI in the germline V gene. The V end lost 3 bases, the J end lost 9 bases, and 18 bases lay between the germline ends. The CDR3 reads CASSDLGGSYGEQFF. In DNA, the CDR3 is TGCGCCAGCAGTGATCTAGGGGGGAGTTACGGTGAGCAGTTCTTC.

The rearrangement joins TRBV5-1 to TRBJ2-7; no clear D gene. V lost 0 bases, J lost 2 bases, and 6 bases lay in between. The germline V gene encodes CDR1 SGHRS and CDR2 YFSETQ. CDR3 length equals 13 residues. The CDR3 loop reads CASSLVPTYEQYF. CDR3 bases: TGCGCCAGCAGCTTGGTCCCTACCTACGAGCAGTACTTC.

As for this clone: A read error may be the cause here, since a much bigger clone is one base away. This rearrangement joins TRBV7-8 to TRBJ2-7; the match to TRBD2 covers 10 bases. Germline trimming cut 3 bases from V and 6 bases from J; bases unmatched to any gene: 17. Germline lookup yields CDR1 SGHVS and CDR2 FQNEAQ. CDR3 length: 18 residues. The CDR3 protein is CASSFGPETSGFSGEQYF. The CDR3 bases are TGTGCCAGCAGCTTCGGACCCGAGACTAGCGGGTTTTCGGGCGAGCAGTACTTC.

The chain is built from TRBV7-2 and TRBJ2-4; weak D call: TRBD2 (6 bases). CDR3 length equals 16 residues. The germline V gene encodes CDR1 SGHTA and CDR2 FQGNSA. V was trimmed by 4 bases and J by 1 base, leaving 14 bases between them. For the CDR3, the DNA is TGTGCCAGCAGCTCGGGACTCCCGGGGGCCAAAAACATTCAGTACTTC. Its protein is CASSSGLPGAKNIQYF.

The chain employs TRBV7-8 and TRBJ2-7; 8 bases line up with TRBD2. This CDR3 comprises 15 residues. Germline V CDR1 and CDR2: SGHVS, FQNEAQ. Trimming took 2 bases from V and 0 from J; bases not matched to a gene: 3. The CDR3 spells CASSLTSGSSYEQYF. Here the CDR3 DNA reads TGTGCCAGCAGCTTAACTAGCGGTAGCTCCTACGAGCAGTACTTC.

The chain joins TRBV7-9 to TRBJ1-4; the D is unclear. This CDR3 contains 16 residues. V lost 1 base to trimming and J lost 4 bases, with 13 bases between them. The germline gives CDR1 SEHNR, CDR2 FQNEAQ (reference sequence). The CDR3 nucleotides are TGTGCCAGCAGCTTAGTCTTAGGACGGGTTAATGAAAAACTGTTTTTT. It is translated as CASSLVLGRVNEKLFF.

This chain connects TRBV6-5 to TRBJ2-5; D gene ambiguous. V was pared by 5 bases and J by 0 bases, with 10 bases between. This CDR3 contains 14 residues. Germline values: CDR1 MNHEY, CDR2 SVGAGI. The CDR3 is CASSPGRYQETQYF. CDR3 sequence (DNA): TGTGCCAGCAGTCCCGGACGGTACCAAGAGACCCAGTACTTC.

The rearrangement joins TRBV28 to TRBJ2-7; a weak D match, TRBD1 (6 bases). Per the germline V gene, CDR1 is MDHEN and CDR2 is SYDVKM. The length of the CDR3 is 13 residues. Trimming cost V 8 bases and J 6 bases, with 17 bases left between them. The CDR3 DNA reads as TGTGCCAGCCGGTCTGGCAGAGGGGGCGAGCAGTACTTC. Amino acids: CASRSGRGGEQYF.

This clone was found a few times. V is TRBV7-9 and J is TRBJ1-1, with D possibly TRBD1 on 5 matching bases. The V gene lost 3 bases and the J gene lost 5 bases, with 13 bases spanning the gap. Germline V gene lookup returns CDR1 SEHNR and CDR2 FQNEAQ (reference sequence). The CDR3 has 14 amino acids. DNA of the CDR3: TGTGCCAGCAGCTTCAGGGATGATCCTACTGAAGCTTTCTTT. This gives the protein CASSFRDDPTEAFF.

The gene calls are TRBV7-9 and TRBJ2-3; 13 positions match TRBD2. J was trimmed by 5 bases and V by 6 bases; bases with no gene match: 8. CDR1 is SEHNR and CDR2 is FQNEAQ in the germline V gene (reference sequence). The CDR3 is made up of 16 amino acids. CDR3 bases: TGTGCCAGCAGATCCGGACTAGCGGGAGTTGTAGATACGCAGTATTTT. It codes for CASRSGLAGVVDTQYF.